A single sample is the source of the 32 T cell receptor beta chains below, sequenced in a study of T-cell memory formation after mild COVID-19. TCRdb re-called the 5' RACE reads with MiXCR, one entry per CDR3 protein. The table shows hundreds of thousands of distinct CDR3 sequences, with 20% occurring only once. The source material was PBMCs or a T cell subset sorted from them (not recorded which). These receptors all stem from an adult woman who had mild COVID-19 (a few samples of this study predate the infection). Cell type and time point are not known.

The table lists this clonotype with a few counts. V and J are TRBV11-2 and TRBJ1-1; 10 positions agree with TRBD1. The germline gives CDR1 SGHAT, CDR2 FQNNGV. The CDR3 runs to 15 residues. V dropped 5 bases and J dropped 5; count of bases not matched to a gene: 8. This CDR3 reads CASSPLDRGRTEAFF. In DNA form, the CDR3 reads TGTGCCAGCAGCCCACTGGACAGGGGGAGGACTGAAGCTTTCTTT.

This clonotype was counted ten times or more. The chain carries TRBV12-3 or TRBV12-4 and TRBJ1-2; D possibly corresponds to TRBD1 (6 bases). Trimming removed 6 bases from V and 7 bases from J, with 12 bases in between. The CDR3 loop spans 12 amino acids. Here the CDR3 reads CASRQGGGGYTF. CDR3 coding DNA: TGTGCCAGCAGGCAGGGAGGGGGTGGCTACACCTTC.

The table lists this clonotype with many counts. The rearrangement links TRBV12-3 or TRBV12-4 to TRBJ1-2, with D unclear. The CDR3 is 11 amino acids. V lost 6 bases, J lost 4 bases, and 6 bases lay in between. The CDR3 DNA follows: TGTGCCAGCAGGGGAGGCTATGGCTACACCTTC. It yields the protein CASRGGYGYTF.

This chain connects TRBV5-5 to TRBJ1-2, with D perhaps TRBD1 (6 bases). The V end lost 0 bases, the J end lost 11 bases, and 17 bases lay between the germline ends. Germline V CDR1 and CDR2: SGHKS, YYEKEE (reference sequence). The CDR3 length is 14 residues. The CDR3 spells CASSLGGGQPRYTF. CDR3 DNA sequence: TGTGCCAGCAGCTTGGGCGGGGGCCAGCCGAGATACACCTTC.

In DNA form, the CDR3 reads TGCAGCGTGGACAGGGGGAGCGAGCAGTTCTTC. This translates into CSVDRGSEQFF. This chain connects TRBV29-1 to TRBJ2-1, with 10 bases aligning to TRBD1. This CDR3 spans 11 amino acids. The junction had 3 bases not matched to a gene; V was cut back by 6 bases and J by 10 bases. The germline V gene has CDR1 SQVTM and CDR2 ANQGSEA.

This chain links TRBV6-2 or TRBV6-3 with TRBJ2-2, with a possible D match to TRBD2 (5 bases). V was trimmed by 0 bases and J by 4 bases, leaving 9 bases between them. The CDR3 spans 15 residues. Germline CDR1 and CDR2: MNHEY and SVGEGT. The DNA for the CDR3 is TGTGCCAGCAGTTACTCGACCCGGGGCACCGGGGAGCTGTTTTTT. Its protein product is CASSYSTRGTGELFF.

Only a few counts were recorded for this clonotype. J is TRBJ2-4 and V is TRBV5-1; 8 nucleotides agree with TRBD2. CDR1 and CDR2 (germline): SGHRS, YFSETQ. V dropped 4 bases and J dropped 0; count of bases not matched to a gene: 9. This CDR3 has 17 amino acids. The CDR3 DNA follows: TGCGCCAGCAGCCAGGGCCGGGGGGGACTAGCCAAAAACATTCAGTACTTC. Amino acids: CASSQGRGGLAKNIQYF. Together with reference TRBV5-1 and TRBJ2-4, the CDR3 gives the full variable domain: KAGVTQTPRYLIKTRGQQVTLSCSPISGHRSVSWYQQTPGQGLQFLFEYFSETQRNKGNFPGRFSGRQFSNSRSEMNVSTLELGDSALYLCASSQGRGGLAKNIQYFGAGTRLSVL.

The chain uses TRBV20-1 and TRBJ2-4, with TRBD1 as a possible D gene (6 bases). This CDR3 is 16 amino acids long. In germline, CDR1 is DFQATT, CDR2 SNEGSKA (reference sequence). V was clipped by 0 bases and J by 1 base, with 13 bases between them. Here the CDR3 DNA reads TGCAGTGCTAGAGATCTTGCAGGGGTGGCCAAAAACATTCAGTACTTC. Translation gives CSARDLAGVAKNIQYF.

This clonotype came up a few times. In DNA form, the CDR3 reads TGTGCCAGCAGCGGCCGGGACGGGGTGGGCAATGAGCAGTTCTTC. Translating it yields CASSGRDGVGNEQFF. The gene calls are TRBV11-3 and TRBJ2-1; D possibly uses TRBD1 or TRBD2 (5 bases each). V dropped 5 bases and J dropped 6 bases, with 17 bases sitting between them. CDR1 and CDR2 (germline): SGHNT, YENEEA. The CDR3 runs to 15 residues.

The chain couples TRBV11-3 to TRBJ2-3, with D unresolved. The CDR3 sequence is 15 residues long. V was shortened by 2 bases and J by 6 bases, with 15 bases between the two germline ends. Germline CDR1 reads SGHNT; CDR2 reads YENEEA. This CDR3 reads CASSLRLGGQDTQYF. DNA of the CDR3: TGTGCCAGCAGCTTAAGGCTGGGTGGTCAGGATACGCAGTATTTT.

The chain links TRBV18 to TRBJ1-1; D gene uncertain. The CDR3 has 12 amino acids. Trimming left V 1 base short and J 8 bases short, with 8 bases between. Germline V gives CDR1 KGHSH, CDR2 LQKENI. CDR3 coding DNA: TGTGCCAGCTCACCACGGCTTGAGGAAGCTTTCTTT. Translation: CASSPRLEEAFF.

Only a few counts were recorded for this clonotype. This chain connects TRBV5-5 to TRBJ2-1; the match to TRBD2 covers 13 bases. The CDR3 contains 16 residues. CDR1 SGHKS and CDR2 YYEKEE come from the germline V gene (reference sequence). V dropped 3 bases and J dropped 8; count of bases not matched to a gene: 8. DNA for the CDR3: TGTGCCAGCAGCTCGGGACTAGCGGGGCTGGGGGATGAGCAGTTCTTC. Encoded protein: CASSSGLAGLGDEQFF.

The rearrangement joins TRBV3-1 to TRBJ1-1; D may be TRBD1 (6 bases). Germline V gene data show CDR1 as LGHDT and CDR2 as YNNKEL (reference sequence). Trimming cost V 0 bases and J 0 bases, with 11 bases left between them. The CDR3 has 16 amino acids. CDR3: CASSQEPGGLNTEAFF. CDR3 nucleotides: TGTGCCAGCAGCCAAGAACCCGGGGGCCTGAACACTGAAGCTTTCTTT. Together with reference TRBV3-1 and TRBJ1-1, the CDR3 gives the full variable domain: DTAVSQTPKYLVTQMGNDKSIKCEQNLGHDTMYWYKQDSKKFLKIMFSYNNKELIINETVPNRFSPKSPDKAHLNLHINSLELGDSAVYFCASSQEPGGLNTEAFFGQGTRLTVV.

V gene TRBV6-5 combines with J gene TRBJ2-5; perhaps TRBD1 as D (6 bases). CDR3 length: 15 residues. The germline gives CDR1 MNHEY, CDR2 SVGAGI. The V end lost 0 bases, the J end lost 3 bases, and 11 bases lay between the germline ends. In nucleotides, the CDR3 is TGTGCCAGCAGTTACTCGGCAGGGGAGAAAGAGACCCAGTACTTC. It codes for CASSYSAGEKETQYF.

This clonotype was found a few times. The chain employs TRBV7-8 and TRBJ1-2; a possible D gene is TRBD1 (5 bases). The CDR3 is made up of 15 amino acids. V dropped 5 bases and J dropped 8 bases, with 21 bases sitting between them. The germline CDR1 and CDR2 sequences are SGHVS and FQNEAQ. In DNA form, the CDR3 reads TGTGCCAGCAGCCCCCCCGCAGGGACCCTCCGCGGCTACACCTTC. It codes for CASSPPAGTLRGYTF.

V gene TRBV7-9 combines with J gene TRBJ2-5; unclear D gene. The CDR3 consists of 15 residues. The V gene's germline CDR1 is SEHNR and CDR2 FQNEAQ (reference sequence). V was cut by 4 bases and J by 5 bases, with 17 bases left in between. The CDR3 loop is CASSSPPKGQETQYF. The CDR3 DNA reads TGTGCCAGCAGCTCACCCCCAAAGGGTCAGGAGACCCAGTACTTC.

This clonotype showed up just once. This sequence joins TRBV5-1 and TRBJ2-7; the match to TRBD1 covers 7 bases. This CDR3 is built from 14 residues. Per germline, CDR1 SGHRS and CDR2 YFSETQ. V lost 5 bases to trimming and J lost 3 bases; unmatched junction nucleotides: 8. The CDR3 nucleotides are TGCGCCAGCAGGCAACCGGGACAGATCTACGAGCAGTACTTC. This codes for CASRQPGQIYEQYF.

The chain uses TRBV19 and TRBJ1-1; 8 bases fit TRBD1. The CDR3 extends over 13 amino acids. Trimming took 5 bases from V and 5 from J; bases not matched to a gene: 4. Germline CDR1 reads LNHDA; CDR2 reads SQIVND (reference sequence). The CDR3 region has the DNA TGTGCCAGTAGTCTGGACAGGGAGACTGAAGCTTTCTTT. Its protein is CASSLDRETEAFF. Based on the CDR3 plus reference TRBV19 and TRBJ1-1, the full variable domain is DGGITQSPKYLFRKEGQNVTLSCEQNLNHDAMYWYRQDPGQGLRLIYYSQIVNDFQKGDIAEGYSVSREKKESFPLTVTSAQKNPTAFYLCASSLDRETEAFFGQGTRLTVV.

This clonotype was detected only a few times. The rearrangement links TRBV20-1 to TRBJ2-3, with 8 bases aligning to TRBD2. The J segment lost 4 bases and the V segment lost 1 base, leaving 10 bases of the junction unmatched. The germline V gene encodes CDR1 DFQATT and CDR2 SNEGSKA (reference sequence). The CDR3 spans 16 residues. CDR3 DNA: TGCAGTGCTAGAGCCGGGACGGGAGGGTTCGCAGATACGCAGTATTTT. It yields the protein CSARAGTGGFADTQYF.

In its sample, this clonotype was seen a few times. The genes are TRBV7-9 and TRBJ2-1; tentative D call: TRBD2 (5 bases). The CDR3 loop spans 16 amino acids. V was clipped by 4 bases and J by 0 bases, with 13 bases between them. CDR1 and CDR2 (germline): SEHNR, FQNEAQ (reference sequence). The CDR3 region is CASSSARVGSYNEQFF. DNA of the CDR3: TGTGCCAGCAGCTCGGCGCGGGTAGGCTCCTACAATGAGCAGTTCTTC.

This chain connects TRBV6-2 or TRBV6-3 to TRBJ2-1; possibly TRBD2 for D (6 bases). Germline V CDR1 and CDR2: MNHEY, SVGEGT. V lost 5 bases, J lost 6 bases, and 17 bases lay in between. The CDR3 contains 15 residues. In DNA, the CDR3 is TGTGCCAGCAGTCTGCCGGGAGCAAGCAGCAATGAGCAGTTCTTC. This translates into CASSLPGASSNEQFF.

J is TRBJ1-1 and V is TRBV27; no clear D gene. This CDR3 contains 14 residues. CDR1 is MNHEY, CDR2 SMNVEV, per germline (reference sequence). The ends were cut back, 3 bases at V and 4 bases at J, with 12 bases in the middle. CDR3 DNA: TGTGCCAGCAGTTTGGCGAATGTGGCCACTGAAGCTTTCTTT. Its translation is CASSLANVATEAFF.

J is TRBJ2-5 and V is TRBV7-3, with TRBD2 identical over 8 bases. The trim removed 0 bases at V and 2 bases at J, leaving 11 bases unmatched. The CDR3 is 18 amino acids. From germline, CDR1 is SGHTA and CDR2 FQGTGA. In DNA form, the CDR3 reads TGTGCCAGCAGCTTAACCCCCCTCGGTAGCGGGGTGCAAGAGACCCAGTACTTC. Protein product: CASSLTPLGSGVQETQYF.

This sequence joins TRBV27 and TRBJ2-1, with TRBD1 as a possible D gene (5 bases). Trimming took 5 bases from V and 0 from J, leaving 8 bases between them. Germline CDR1 reads MNHEY; CDR2 reads SMNVEV (reference sequence). The CDR3 sequence is 14 residues long. DNA of the CDR3: TGTGCCAGCAGTCTCAGGGCCTCCTACAATGAGCAGTTCTTC. Translated, it gives CASSLRASYNEQFF.

This clonotype was picked up many times. The chain combines TRBV5-1 with TRBJ2-1; 11 bases are a match to TRBD2. The CDR3 contains 16 residues. Germline loops: CDR1 SGHRS, CDR2 YFSETQ. The V and J ends lost 4 bases and 9 bases, in that order; junction bases with no gene match: 12. The CDR3 region is CASSPIAGGLKGEQFF. The CDR3, as DNA: TGCGCCAGCAGCCCGATAGCGGGGGGGCTGAAGGGTGAGCAGTTCTTC.

This clonotype was counted many times. The gene calls are TRBV12-3 or TRBV12-4 and TRBJ2-7; D is tentatively TRBD1 or TRBD2 (5 bases each). The CDR3 is 13 residues long. V was cut by 4 bases and J by 3 bases, with 10 bases left in between. The CDR3 DNA is TGTGCCAGCAGTTCGGGGCAAGTCTACGAGCAGTACTTC. Protein product: CASSSGQVYEQYF.

This chain uses TRBV29-1 with TRBJ2-1, with 7 bases identical to TRBD2. Trimming took 3 bases from V and 0 from J; bases not matched to a gene: 2. Germline values: CDR1 SQVTM, CDR2 ANQGSEA. The CDR3 contains 14 residues. In DNA, the CDR3 is TGCAGCGTTGACGGGAGGAGCTCCTACAATGAGCAGTTCTTC. Protein product: CSVDGRSSYNEQFF.

The chain combines TRBV10-3 with TRBJ2-7; D unresolved. The germline V and J ends were trimmed by 8 bases and 7 bases, with 15 bases remaining between them. This CDR3 has 12 residues. The germline gives CDR1 ENHRY, CDR2 SYGVKD. This CDR3 is CAIPDHLREQYF. The CDR3 DNA reads TGTGCCATCCCAGATCATTTGCGGGAGCAGTACTTC.

This clonotype occurred a few times. V usage is TRBV9 and J usage is TRBJ2-1; 7 bases agree with TRBD2. CDR3 length: 15 residues. J was trimmed by 6 bases and V by 2 bases; bases with no gene match: 8. Germline CDR1 is SGDLS and CDR2 is YYNGEE. The CDR3 coding sequence is TGTGCCAGCAGCGTCGACGTAGCGGGTCGCAATGAGCAGTTCTTC. Translated, it gives CASSVDVAGRNEQFF.

A single count supports this clonotype. The chain combines TRBV27 with TRBJ2-1; D is undetermined. Germline values: CDR1 MNHEY, CDR2 SMNVEV (reference sequence). The CDR3 covers 15 residues. V gave up 8 bases and J gave up 1 base, with 15 bases separating them. This CDR3 is CASQFELGSYNEQFF. The CDR3 DNA is TGTGCCAGCCAATTCGAGTTGGGGTCCTACAATGAGCAGTTCTTC.

The gene calls are TRBV20-1 and TRBJ1-5; D not resolved. The length of the CDR3 is 17 residues. Trimming removed 0 bases from V and 1 base from J, with 16 bases in between. CDR1 and CDR2 from the germline V gene are DFQATT and SNEGSKA (reference sequence). The CDR3 nucleotides read TGCAGTGCTAGAGATTATGGGGTTACAACCAGCAATCAGCCCCAGCATTTT. Amino acid sequence: CSARDYGVTTSNQPQHF.

This clonotype was picked up a small number of times. The chain uses TRBV12-1 and TRBJ2-3; the table calls TRBD1, which could not be checked here. TRBV12-1 is termed a pseudogene. The CDR3 runs to 15 residues. The CDR3 region has the DNA TGTGCCAGCAGTTCGGGGCGTGCCCCCACAGATACGCAGTATTTT. It yields the protein CASSSGRAPTDTQYF.